Given below is one T cell receptor beta chain in context. What it binds is not known. Unique molecular identifiers were present in the TCR beta cDNA libraries. TCRdb called the PCR reads again in MiXCR, with one record for every CDR3 protein. This sample has hundreds of thousands of distinct CDR3 sequences, with under 55% found just once. This sample is drawn from a study of post-analysis software for immune sequencing data. Points from the study as a whole: A few TRBV segments appeared more often in patients than in controls, and TRBV5-6, TRBV5-1 and TRBV20-1 were among these.

V dropped 5 bases and J dropped 4; count of bases not matched to a gene: 11. Germline V gene sequence: CDR1 SGHRS, CDR2 YFSETQ. The CDR3 consists of 16 residues. This sequence originates from a girl aged 5-17 years with multiple sclerosis. This sequence joins TRBV5-1 and TRBJ2-3, with 9 positions matching TRBD2. The material sequenced was blood. This CDR3 reads CASRAGASGTPDTQYF. The CDR3 DNA reads TGCGCCAGCAGGGCCGGGGCTAGCGGGACCCCAGATACGCAGTATTTT.